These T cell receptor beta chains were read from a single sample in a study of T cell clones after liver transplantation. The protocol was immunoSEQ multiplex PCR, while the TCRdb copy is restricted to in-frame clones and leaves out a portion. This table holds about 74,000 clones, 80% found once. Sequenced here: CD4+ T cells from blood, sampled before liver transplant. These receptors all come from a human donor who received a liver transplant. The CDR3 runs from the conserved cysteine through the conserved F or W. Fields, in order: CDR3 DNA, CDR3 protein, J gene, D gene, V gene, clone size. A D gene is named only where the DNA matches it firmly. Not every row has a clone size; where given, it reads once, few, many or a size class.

cdr3_nt: TGCGCCAGCAGTGAGTCGGGGCCTAGCGGGAGGCCTCGCTCCTACAATGAGCAGTTCTTC
cdr3_aa: CASSESGPSGRPRSYNEQFF
j_call: TRBJ2-1
d_call: TRBD2
v_call: TRBV10-2
clone_size: .

cdr3_nt: TGTGCCAGCAGAAGGGGACAGGAATATGGCTACACCTTC
cdr3_aa: CASRRGQEYGYTF
j_call: TRBJ1-2
d_call: TRBD1
v_call: TRBV6-4
clone_size: .

cdr3_nt: TGTGCCAGCACCGATCCTACTAGCACAGATACGCAGTATTTT
cdr3_aa: CASTDPTSTDTQYF
j_call: TRBJ2-3
d_call: .
v_call: TRBV2
clone_size: .

cdr3_nt: TGTGCCAGCAGCTTGGGGGGGATGAATGAAAAACTGTTTTTT
cdr3_aa: CASSLGGMNEKLFF
j_call: TRBJ1-4
d_call: .
v_call: TRBV11-2
clone_size: .

cdr3_nt: TGCAGCGTTGACCCGAACCTTGGGGGCGGGAGTGAGCAGTTCTTC
cdr3_aa: CSVDPNLGGGSEQFF
j_call: TRBJ2-1
d_call: .
v_call: TRBV29-1
clone_size: .

cdr3_nt: TGTGCCAGCAGTTTATCAGGGCCGCCCAATCAGCCCCAGCATTTT
cdr3_aa: CASSLSGPPNQPQHF
j_call: TRBJ1-5
d_call: .
v_call: TRBV28
clone_size: .

cdr3_nt: TGTGCCATCAATAACGGGGGGACCTACGAGCAGTACTTC
cdr3_aa: CAINNGGTYEQYF
j_call: TRBJ2-7
d_call: TRBD2
v_call: TRBV10-3
clone_size: .

cdr3_nt: TGTGCCACTTCCTTCCGGGGTAGGGAGACCCAGTACTTC
cdr3_aa: CATSFRGRETQYF
j_call: TRBJ2-5
d_call: .
v_call: TRBV6-6
clone_size: .

cdr3_nt: TGCGCCAGCAGCTTAAGTGCCGCCTCATACAATGAGCAGTTCTTC
cdr3_aa: CASSLSAASYNEQFF
j_call: TRBJ2-1
d_call: .
v_call: TRBV5-1
clone_size: .

cdr3_nt: TGTGCCAGCAGTTTGGACAGGGGGAACACAGATACGCAGTATTTT
cdr3_aa: CASSLDRGNTDTQYF
j_call: TRBJ2-3
d_call: TRBD1
v_call: TRBV2
clone_size: .

cdr3_nt: TGTGCCAGCTCACCACAAGGGGCCCACCAAGAGACCCAGTACTTC
cdr3_aa: CASSPQGAHQETQYF
j_call: TRBJ2-5
d_call: .
v_call: TRBV18
clone_size: .

cdr3_nt: TGTGCCAGTAGTATCCCCCCCGGTGGGAGGTCGAACACCGGGGAGCTGTTTTTT
cdr3_aa: CASSIPPGGRSNTGELFF
j_call: TRBJ2-2
d_call: .
v_call: TRBV19
clone_size: .

cdr3_nt: TGTGCCAGCAGCCCCCGGGACAGCTCCTACGAGCAGTACTTC
cdr3_aa: CASSPRDSSYEQYF
j_call: TRBJ2-7
d_call: TRBD1
v_call: TRBV9
clone_size: once

cdr3_nt: TGTGCCAGCAGCTTAGGGTACAGGACCTACGAGCAGTACTTC
cdr3_aa: CASSLGYRTYEQYF
j_call: TRBJ2-7
d_call: .
v_call: TRBV7-2
clone_size: .

cdr3_nt: TGTGCCAGCAGTTTCTACCCCCCCTACGAGCAGTACTTC
cdr3_aa: CASSFYPPYEQYF
j_call: TRBJ2-7
d_call: .
v_call: TRBV27
clone_size: .

cdr3_nt: TGTGCCAGCAGCTCAAGGACAGACTTACGGAATGAGCAGTTCTTC
cdr3_aa: CASSSRTDLRNEQFF
j_call: TRBJ2-1
d_call: .
v_call: TRBV7-2
clone_size: few

cdr3_nt: TGCGCCAGCAGCCCCAAGGGGACTAGCGGCGGCTCCTACAATGAGCAGTTCTTC
cdr3_aa: CASSPKGTSGGSYNEQFF
j_call: TRBJ2-1
d_call: TRBD2
v_call: TRBV5-1
clone_size: .

cdr3_nt: TGTGCCAGCAGCTTAGATAGCAATCAGCCCCAGCATTTT
cdr3_aa: CASSLDSNQPQHF
j_call: TRBJ1-5
d_call: .
v_call: TRBV7-3
clone_size: .

cdr3_nt: TGTGCCAGCTCACCAGTAGGACAGGGCAACTATGGCTACACCTTC
cdr3_aa: CASSPVGQGNYGYTF
j_call: TRBJ1-2
d_call: TRBD1
v_call: TRBV18
clone_size: .

cdr3_nt: TGTGCCAGCAGCCCCGACAGGGGCAACGAGCAGTACTTC
cdr3_aa: CASSPDRGNEQYF
j_call: TRBJ2-7
d_call: TRBD1
v_call: TRBV2
clone_size: .

cdr3_nt: TGTGCCAGTACCCACCATGGACAGTCCCAAGCTTTCTTT
cdr3_aa: CASTHHGQSQAFF
j_call: TRBJ1-1
d_call: .
v_call: TRBV19
clone_size: .

cdr3_nt: TGTGCCAGCAGTTACTCCGGGGGAACAGAGACCCAGTACTTC
cdr3_aa: CASSYSGGTETQYF
j_call: TRBJ2-5
d_call: .
v_call: TRBV6-6
clone_size: once

cdr3_nt: TGTGCCAGCAGCCAAGGGATTTTGCGGGGGGGTACCTACGAGCAGTACTTC
cdr3_aa: CASSQGILRGGTYEQYF
j_call: TRBJ2-7
d_call: TRBD2
v_call: TRBV14
clone_size: .

cdr3_nt: TGCGCCAGCAGCTTACCTGGAGGGGGCACAGATACGCAGTATTTT
cdr3_aa: CASSLPGGGTDTQYF
j_call: TRBJ2-3
d_call: .
v_call: TRBV5-1
clone_size: .

cdr3_nt: TGCAGCGTTGAATTGCAGGGAGAGTGGCAGTACTTC
cdr3_aa: CSVELQGEWQYF
j_call: TRBJ2-7
d_call: .
v_call: TRBV29-1
clone_size: .

cdr3_nt: TGTGCCAGCAGTTTGACAGGATCTGGCTACACCTTC
cdr3_aa: CASSLTGSGYTF
j_call: TRBJ1-2
d_call: .
v_call: TRBV28
clone_size: few

cdr3_nt: TGCAGTGCAGGGGCTGCCTACGAGCAGTACTTC
cdr3_aa: CSAGAAYEQYF
j_call: TRBJ2-7
d_call: .
v_call: TRBV20-1
clone_size: few

cdr3_nt: TGCAGCGTTAGTGGTGGGAACGCGCCGAACTATGGCTACACCTTC
cdr3_aa: CSVSGGNAPNYGYTF
j_call: TRBJ1-2
d_call: .
v_call: TRBV29-1
clone_size: .

cdr3_nt: TGCGCCAGCAGCCCGGGACAAGTGACCGGGGAGCTGTTTTTT
cdr3_aa: CASSPGQVTGELFF
j_call: TRBJ2-2
d_call: .
v_call: TRBV5-1
clone_size: .

cdr3_nt: TGTGCCAGCAGCGTAGCTACAGGAGCGGGACACTACAATGAGCAGTTCTTC
cdr3_aa: CASSVATGAGHYNEQFF
j_call: TRBJ2-1
d_call: .
v_call: TRBV9
clone_size: .

cdr3_nt: TGTGCCACCCTGCCCGCGGGACAGCCAACCGGGGAGCTGTTTTTT
cdr3_aa: CATLPAGQPTGELFF
j_call: TRBJ2-2
d_call: .
v_call: TRBV6-4
clone_size: .

cdr3_nt: TGTGCCTGGTATAATTTCCGAGACGGCAGTGGCTACACCTTC
cdr3_aa: CAWYNFRDGSGYTF
j_call: TRBJ1-2
d_call: .
v_call: TRBV30
clone_size: .

cdr3_nt: TGTGCCAGCAGAGGAGTGGCCGAGCAGTACTTC
cdr3_aa: CASRGVAEQYF
j_call: TRBJ2-7
d_call: .
v_call: TRBV6-5
clone_size: .

cdr3_nt: TGTGCCAGCAGTTACCTTAGGGGCCGGCTCCAACAGCCCCAGCATTTT
cdr3_aa: CASSYLRGRLQQPQHF
j_call: TRBJ1-5
d_call: .
v_call: TRBV6-6
clone_size: once

cdr3_nt: TGCAGCGTGAGAACGGGAGGGTCGGGCACAGATACGCAGTATTTT
cdr3_aa: CSVRTGGSGTDTQYF
j_call: TRBJ2-3
d_call: TRBD2
v_call: TRBV29-1
clone_size: .

cdr3_nt: TGTGCCAGCAGCGGGGTCGTAAACACCGGGGAGCTGTTTTTT
cdr3_aa: CASSGVVNTGELFF
j_call: TRBJ2-2
d_call: .
v_call: TRBV2
clone_size: .

cdr3_nt: TGTGCCAGCAGTCCCGGGACTAGCGGCTCCTACGAGCAGTACTTC
cdr3_aa: CASSPGTSGSYEQYF
j_call: TRBJ2-7
d_call: TRBD2
v_call: TRBV28
clone_size: .

cdr3_nt: TGTGCCAGTTCTGCCCAGCCACACACTGAAGCTTTCTTT
cdr3_aa: CASSAQPHTEAFF
j_call: TRBJ1-1
d_call: .
v_call: TRBV19
clone_size: .

cdr3_nt: TGTGCCAGCACACGGGGCTCCTACAATGAGCAGTTCTTC
cdr3_aa: CASTRGSYNEQFF
j_call: TRBJ2-1
d_call: .
v_call: TRBV2
clone_size: .

cdr3_nt: TGTGCCAGCTCACCGTCAGCAGGGAACGAGCAGTACTTC
cdr3_aa: CASSPSAGNEQYF
j_call: TRBJ2-7
d_call: .
v_call: TRBV18
clone_size: .

cdr3_nt: TGCAGCGTTCGAAGAGATTCGGGAGGGTTTACAGATACGCAGTATTTT
cdr3_aa: CSVRRDSGGFTDTQYF
j_call: TRBJ2-3
d_call: TRBD2
v_call: TRBV29-1
clone_size: .

cdr3_nt: TGTGCCAGCAGTTCACAGGGGGCCGATCAGCCCCAGCATTTT
cdr3_aa: CASSSQGADQPQHF
j_call: TRBJ1-5
d_call: TRBD1
v_call: TRBV27
clone_size: .

cdr3_nt: TGTGCCAGCAGGTACCGGGACAGATACACTGAAGCTTTCTTT
cdr3_aa: CASRYRDRYTEAFF
j_call: TRBJ1-1
d_call: TRBD1
v_call: TRBV6-5
clone_size: .

cdr3_nt: TGTGCCAGTAGTGGGGCGGGAGGGCCCATTGGGACCCAGTACTTC
cdr3_aa: CASSGAGGPIGTQYF
j_call: TRBJ2-5
d_call: TRBD2
v_call: TRBV19
clone_size: .

cdr3_nt: TGTGCCAGCAGTGCTAGCGGGGCCCCCGACAATGAGCAGTTCTTC
cdr3_aa: CASSASGAPDNEQFF
j_call: TRBJ2-1
d_call: TRBD2
v_call: TRBV6-4
clone_size: .

cdr3_nt: TGTGCCAGCAGTGGTCAAGGAGGGGGCACTGAAGCTTTCTTT
cdr3_aa: CASSGQGGGTEAFF
j_call: TRBJ1-1
d_call: .
v_call: TRBV2
clone_size: .

cdr3_nt: TGTGCCAGCTCACGGGGGGCAACTAATGAAAAACTGTTTTTT
cdr3_aa: CASSRGATNEKLFF
j_call: TRBJ1-4
d_call: .
v_call: TRBV18
clone_size: .

cdr3_nt: TGTGCCACCAGCAGAGTCGGTGGGGGGATGGTAGATACGCAGTATTTT
cdr3_aa: CATSRVGGGMVDTQYF
j_call: TRBJ2-3
d_call: .
v_call: TRBV15
clone_size: .

cdr3_nt: TGTGCCAGCACCCCGGGACAGAACTATGGCTACACCTTC
cdr3_aa: CASTPGQNYGYTF
j_call: TRBJ1-2
d_call: TRBD1
v_call: TRBV28
clone_size: .

cdr3_nt: TGTGCCAGCAGTAGGGGACTCTCCTACAATGAGCAGTTCTTC
cdr3_aa: CASSRGLSYNEQFF
j_call: TRBJ2-1
d_call: .
v_call: TRBV6-5
clone_size: .

cdr3_nt: TGTGCCAGCAGTTCCCGGGGGGGGGCCAAAAACATTCAGTACTTC
cdr3_aa: CASSSRGGAKNIQYF
j_call: TRBJ2-4
d_call: TRBD2
v_call: TRBV6-1
clone_size: .

cdr3_nt: TGTGCCAGCAGCCAAGATTTCGGGGGTGGAAACACCATATATTTT
cdr3_aa: CASSQDFGGGNTIYF
j_call: TRBJ1-3
d_call: .
v_call: TRBV14
clone_size: .

cdr3_nt: TGTGCCAGCAGTCGTACAGGGGGGTATGAAAAACTGTTTTTT
cdr3_aa: CASSRTGGYEKLFF
j_call: TRBJ1-4
d_call: TRBD1
v_call: TRBV9
clone_size: few

cdr3_nt: TGTGCCAGTAGTGCGGGTGGATTGGCCGCCCCTAGCGGGGTCGTCGGAAGGGGCATCGATGAGCAGTTCTTC
cdr3_aa: CASSAGGLAAPSGVVGRGIDEQFF
j_call: TRBJ2-1
d_call: TRBD2
v_call: TRBV19
clone_size: once

cdr3_nt: TGTGCCAGCAGCTCAGCTCCGGGACAGGGTGCGAAGCAGTACTTC
cdr3_aa: CASSSAPGQGAKQYF
j_call: TRBJ2-7
d_call: TRBD1
v_call: TRBV9
clone_size: .

cdr3_nt: TGTGCCAGCAGCCAAGGGACAGCCTCCTACGAGCAGTACTTC
cdr3_aa: CASSQGTASYEQYF
j_call: TRBJ2-7
d_call: .
v_call: TRBV14
clone_size: few

cdr3_nt: TGTGCCAGCAGCTTAGGGACGGCCTACGAGCAGTACTTC
cdr3_aa: CASSLGTAYEQYF
j_call: TRBJ2-7
d_call: .
v_call: TRBV7-9
clone_size: .

cdr3_nt: TGTGCCAGCAGTGAAGGCTGGGGGTCGGCAGATACGCAGTATTTT
cdr3_aa: CASSEGWGSADTQYF
j_call: TRBJ2-3
d_call: .
v_call: TRBV6-1
clone_size: few

cdr3_nt: TGTGCCAGTAGTATAGCGGCCTTCTCCGCTAACTATGGCTACACCTTC
cdr3_aa: CASSIAAFSANYGYTF
j_call: TRBJ1-2
d_call: .
v_call: TRBV19
clone_size: .

cdr3_nt: TGCAGCGTTGAAAAAACAGAGGGCTATGGCTACACCTTC
cdr3_aa: CSVEKTEGYGYTF
j_call: TRBJ1-2
d_call: .
v_call: TRBV29-1
clone_size: .